The 6 T cell receptor beta chains in this list originate from one sample, sequenced in a study of blood T cell repertoires in COVID-19. Sequencing used immunoSEQ multiplex PCR; TCRdb keeps in-frame clones, though not all of them. In the table there are 200,000 to 300,000 clones, approximately 83% of which are singletons. Specimen: PBMCs or T cells enriched from blood (not recorded which). The receptor set was obtained from a woman in her forties who had been exposed to COVID-19.

The chain has TRBV7-3 and TRBJ2-3; 7 nucleotides align to TRBD1. Germline V gene data show CDR1 as SGHTA and CDR2 as FQGTGA. This CDR3 has 16 amino acids. V trimming: 0 bases; J trimming: 4 bases; junction bases outside the gene matches: 7. CDR3 in amino acids: CASSLTGTGAADTQYF. The CDR3 DNA sequence: TGTGCCAGCAGCTTAACGGGCACAGGGGCCGCAGATACGCAGTATTTT. Full variable domain (rest looked up from reference TRBV7-3 and TRBJ2-3): GAGVSQTPSNKVTEKGKYVELRCDPISGHTALYWYRQSLGQGPEFLIYFQGTGAADDSGLPNDRFFAVRPEGSVSTLKIQRTERGDSAVYLCASSLTGTGAADTQYFGPGTRLTVL.

This CDR3 is CASSLNQQSPLHF. CDR3 nucleotides: TGTGCCAGCAGCTTAAATCAACAATCACCCCTCCACTTT. This sequence joins TRBV7-9 and TRBJ1-6; D ambiguous. Germline V gene sequence: CDR1 SEHNR, CDR2 FQNEAQ (reference sequence). The CDR3 sequence is 13 residues long. The V and J ends lost 2 bases and 10 bases respectively, with 9 bases between them. The whole variable domain, remainder taken from reference TRBV7-9 and TRBJ1-6, is DTGVSQNPRHKITKRGQNVTFRCDPISEHNRLYWYRQTLGQGPEFLTYFQNEAQLEKSRLLSDRFSAERPKGSFSTLEIQRTEQGDSAMYLCASSLNQQSPLHFGNGTRLTVT.

The J gene is TRBJ1-6, the V gene TRBV5-8; 11 positions match TRBD1. This CDR3 contains 15 residues. V lost 5 bases and J lost 8; bases outside the gene matches: 6. CDR1 SGHTS and CDR2 YDEGEE come from the germline V gene. This CDR3 reads CASRPRDRGYSPLHF. The CDR3 DNA is TGTGCCAGCAGGCCCCGGGACAGGGGGTATTCACCCCTCCACTTT.

The chain employs TRBV7-6 and TRBJ2-3, with D unresolved. CDR1 and CDR2 (germline): SGHVS, FNYEAQ. The V gene lost 5 bases and the J gene lost 0 bases, with 18 bases spanning the gap. The CDR3 spans 17 residues. The DNA for the CDR3 is TGTGCCAGCAGCCCAATTCTAGAACCCACTAGCACAGATACGCAGTATTTT. Protein: CASSPILEPTSTDTQYF.

The CDR3 protein is CASSPWGDRDTEAFF. The CDR3 coding sequence is TGTGCCAGCAGCCCCTGGGGAGACCGTGACACTGAAGCTTTCTTT. The chain employs TRBV3-1 (or the pseudogene TRBV3-2) and TRBJ1-1, with D unclear. Trimming removed 4 bases from V and 3 bases from J, with 15 bases in between. This CDR3 contains 15 residues. CDR1 is LGHDT, CDR2 YNNKEL, per germline (reference sequence).

This clone was seen a few times. V usage is TRBV28 and J usage is TRBJ1-1; 7 bases agree with TRBD1. The CDR3 is made up of 15 amino acids. J lost 4 bases, V lost 5 bases, and 10 bases had no gene match. The V gene's germline CDR1 is MDHEN and CDR2 SYDVKM. The CDR3 DNA is TGTGCCAGCAGTCCTCCGACAGGGCTGGTCACTGAAGCTTTCTTT. Translating it yields CASSPPTGLVTEAFF.